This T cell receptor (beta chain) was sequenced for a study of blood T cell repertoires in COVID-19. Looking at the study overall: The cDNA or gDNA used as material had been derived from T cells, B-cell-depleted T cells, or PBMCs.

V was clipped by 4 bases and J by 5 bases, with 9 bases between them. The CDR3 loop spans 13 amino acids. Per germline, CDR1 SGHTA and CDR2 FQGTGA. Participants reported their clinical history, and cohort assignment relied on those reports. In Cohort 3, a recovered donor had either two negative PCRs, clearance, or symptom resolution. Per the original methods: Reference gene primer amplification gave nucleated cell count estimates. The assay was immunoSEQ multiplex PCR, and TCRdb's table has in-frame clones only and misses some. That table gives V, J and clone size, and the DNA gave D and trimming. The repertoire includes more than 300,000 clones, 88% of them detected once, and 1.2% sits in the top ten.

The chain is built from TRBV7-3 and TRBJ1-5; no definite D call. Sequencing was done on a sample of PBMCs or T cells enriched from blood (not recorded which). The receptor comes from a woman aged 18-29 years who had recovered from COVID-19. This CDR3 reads CASSSNADQPQHF. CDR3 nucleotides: TGTGCCAGCAGCTCCAACGCGGATCAGCCCCAGCATTTT.